Below, 23 T cell receptor beta chains from the same sample are listed, as sequenced in a study of T cell responses to AZD1222 COVID-19 vaccine. TCRdb's table, derived via immunoSEQ multiplex PCR, lists solely in-frame clones and lacks some. Among more than 110,000 clones listed, nearly 95% were seen once. This specimen consisted of peripheral blood, obtained on day 0 of AZD1222 vaccination. The receptors shown here come from an adult in good health.

The chain uses TRBV10-1 and TRBJ2-2; 10 nucleotides line up with TRBD1. CDR1 WNHNN and CDR2 SYGVQD come from the germline V gene (reference sequence). CDR3 size: 13 residues. With 6 bases clipped from V and 6 bases from J, the junction kept 1 base outside the gene matches. The CDR3, as DNA: TGCGCCAGCAGGACAGGGGGCTCCGGGGAGCTGTTTTTT. Protein sequence: CASRTGGSGELFF.

The V gene is TRBV9, the J gene TRBJ2-1; D remains ambiguous. This CDR3 comprises 16 residues. The V gene's germline CDR1 is SGDLS and CDR2 YYNGEE. V lost 3 bases and J 0 bases, leaving 13 bases between the germline ends. The CDR3 spells CASSARTSSSYNEQFF. DNA of the CDR3: TGTGCCAGCAGCGCCAGGACGTCCAGCTCCTACAATGAGCAGTTCTTC.

The V call is TRBV29-1, the J call TRBJ2-1, with 8 positions matching TRBD1. The CDR3 runs 14 residues. With V trimmed by 3 bases and J by 1 base, 2 bases remained unmatched. The germline V gene encodes CDR1 SQVTM and CDR2 ANQGSEA. The CDR3 loop is CSVDNRGSYNEQFF. CDR3 nucleotide sequence: TGCAGCGTTGACAACAGGGGGTCCTACAATGAGCAGTTCTTC.

The chain couples TRBV3-1 (or the pseudogene TRBV3-2) to TRBJ2-2; D remains ambiguous. The CDR3 is 13 amino acids. Germline loops: CDR1 LGHDT, CDR2 YNNKEL (reference sequence). Trimming pared 0 bases from V and 5 bases from J, leaving 4 bases between. The CDR3 protein is CASSQESTGELFF. The CDR3 region has the DNA TGTGCCAGCAGCCAAGAGAGTACCGGGGAGCTGTTTTTT.

This CDR3 is CASSDRPLSSYNEQFF. DNA of the CDR3: TGTGCCAGCAGCGACCGTCCTCTGAGTTCCTACAATGAGCAGTTCTTC. This rearrangement joins TRBV5-4 to TRBJ2-1, with D hard to call. V was cut by 4 bases and J by 1 base, with 15 bases left in between. Per germline, CDR1 SGHNT and CDR2 YYREEE (reference sequence). This CDR3 has 16 residues.

Many counts were recorded for this clone. The chain combines TRBV5-1 with TRBJ2-7, with TRBD1 as a possible D gene (6 bases). Germline CDR1 is SGHRS and CDR2 is YFSETQ. The CDR3 loop spans 14 amino acids. V lost 0 bases to trimming and J lost 5 bases, with 12 bases between them. In DNA form, the CDR3 reads TGCGCCAGCAGCTTGGACGGACAGTTAGACGAGCAGTACTTC. The encoded protein is CASSLDGQLDEQYF.

The CDR3 DNA is TGTGCCAGCAGTAGGGTCAGGGGGCAAGGCACTGAAGCTTTCTTT. It encodes CASSRVRGQGTEAFF. The chain carries TRBV6-5 and TRBJ1-1, with TRBD1 matching 8 bases. There are 15 residues in the CDR3. The germline V gene has CDR1 MNHEY and CDR2 SVGAGI. J was trimmed by 4 bases and V by 5 bases; bases with no gene match: 9.

On this clone: Other DNA sequences from this sample encode an identical CDR3 as well. The chain combines TRBV5-1 with TRBJ2-1; no clear D. The CDR3 contains 13 residues. The V gene's germline CDR1 is SGHRS and CDR2 YFSETQ. The V gene lost 0 bases and the J gene lost 5 bases, with 6 bases spanning the gap. The CDR3 here is CASSLGSNNEQFF. The CDR3, as DNA: TGCGCCAGCAGCTTGGGGTCAAACAATGAGCAGTTCTTC.

The chain recombines TRBV5-8 with TRBJ1-1, with D maybe TRBD1 (5 bases). Germline V gene lookup returns CDR1 SGHTS and CDR2 YDEGEE. Trimming left V 8 bases short and J 4 bases short, with 21 bases between. The CDR3 totals 15 residues. The CDR3 region has the DNA TGTGCCAGTTCTTTTTGGGGCGGGAAAGTCACTGAAGCTTTCTTT. Amino acids: CASSFWGGKVTEAFF.

This sequence joins TRBV29-1 and TRBJ2-3; 15 bases map to TRBD2. The J segment lost 3 bases and the V segment lost 3 bases, leaving 7 bases of the junction unmatched. The V gene's germline CDR1 is SQVTM and CDR2 ANQGSEA. The CDR3 has 17 residues. CDR3 protein: CSVEARGLAGGTDTQYF. As DNA, the CDR3 is TGCAGCGTTGAGGCGCGAGGACTAGCGGGAGGGACAGATACGCAGTATTTT.

The rearrangement joins TRBV24-1 to TRBJ2-3, with 8 nucleotides matching TRBD1. Trimming removed 4 bases from V and 2 bases from J; junction bases left unmatched: 7. The CDR3 consists of 16 residues. Germline V gene sequence: CDR1 KGHDR, CDR2 SFDVKD. In nucleotides, the CDR3 is TGTGCCACCAGTGACTGGGACAGGAGCGCCACAGATACGCAGTATTTT. Its protein product is CATSDWDRSATDTQYF.

This rearrangement joins TRBV24-1 to TRBJ1-1; maybe TRBD1 (5 bases). CDR3 length: 11 residues. Germline V lookup: CDR1 KGHDR, CDR2 SFDVKD. Trimming removed 7 bases at V and 7 bases at J, with 9 bases between. The CDR3 is CATRGEGEAFF. The CDR3 DNA reads as TGTGCCACCAGGGGGGAAGGTGAAGCTTTCTTT.

The chain recombines TRBV28 with TRBJ1-2; TRBD1 agrees at 8 bases. J gave up 7 bases and V 6 bases, and 7 bases lay outside the gene matches. The CDR3 is 13 residues long. The germline CDR1 and CDR2 sequences are MDHEN and SYDVKM. This chain's CDR3 is CASRRQGLSGYTF. The CDR3 DNA follows: TGTGCCAGCAGGCGACAGGGGTTAAGTGGCTACACCTTC.

J is TRBJ2-4 and V is TRBV21-1; TRBD1 reflects the table's D call only, with no check against the DNA. TRBV21-1 corresponds to a pseudogene. The CDR3 runs 18 residues. This chain's CDR3 is CASSKVPQGPLAKNIQYF. CDR3 bases: TGTGCCAGCAGCAAGGTCCCACAGGGCCCGCTAGCCAAAAACATTCAGTACTTC.

The rearrangement uses TRBV6-1 and TRBJ1-3; no clear D gene. The CDR3 is 16 amino acids. Germline CDR1 is MNHNS and CDR2 is SASEGT. Deletions cut 4 bases from V and 0 bases from J, with 13 bases between. The CDR3 loop reads CASSVDGESSGNTIYF. The CDR3 DNA sequence: TGTGCCAGCAGTGTGGACGGGGAGAGCTCTGGAAACACCATATATTTT.

This chain uses TRBV4-2 with TRBJ1-6; D ambiguous. Trimming removed 0 bases from V and 14 bases from J, with 11 bases in between. Germline V lookup: CDR1 LGHNA, CDR2 YNFKEQ. This CDR3 has 13 residues. The CDR3 loop reads CASSQDFQGTLHF. The CDR3 nucleotides are TGTGCCAGCAGCCAAGATTTCCAAGGAACCCTCCACTTT.

The chain recombines TRBV5-1 with TRBJ2-1, with TRBD1 as a possible D gene (6 bases). The germline V gene encodes CDR1 SGHRS and CDR2 YFSETQ. V was cut by 1 base and J by 4 bases, with 9 bases left in between. CDR3 length: 14 residues. The CDR3 DNA follows: TGCGCCAGCAGCTTGTTGGACAGTTACAATGAGCAGTTCTTC. Protein product: CASSLLDSYNEQFF. Full variable domain (outside the CDR3, taken from reference TRBV5-1 and TRBJ2-1): KAGVTQTPRYLIKTRGQQVTLSCSPISGHRSVSWYQQTPGQGLQFLFEYFSETQRNKGNFPGRFSGRQFSNSRSEMNVSTLELGDSALYLCASSLLDSYNEQFFGPGTRLTVL.

The chain is built from TRBV6-5 and TRBJ1-2, with TRBD1 matching over 9 bases. The CDR3 is 12 residues long. V was pared by 6 bases and J by 8 bases, with 4 bases of the junction left unmatched. From germline, CDR1 is MNHEY and CDR2 SVGAGI. In nucleotides, the CDR3 is TGTGCCAGCAGGACAGGGGGACGAGGCTACACCTTC. This sequence encodes CASRTGGRGYTF.

The J gene is TRBJ2-7, the V gene TRBV25-1; the match to TRBD1 covers 9 bases. Germline assignment: CDR1 MGHDK and CDR2 SYGVNS. This CDR3 is 14 amino acids long. J lost 2 bases, V lost 4 bases, and 3 bases had no gene match. The DNA of the CDR3 is TGTGCCAGCAGTGGGGGACAGGGCGCCTACGAGCAGTACTTC. Translating gives CASSGGQGAYEQYF.

The CDR3: CAWSVRGQETQYF. The CDR3 DNA follows: TGTGCCTGGAGTGTACGGGGCCAAGAGACCCAGTACTTC. This sequence joins TRBV30 and TRBJ2-5, with D possibly matching TRBD2 (5 bases). CDR1 is GTSNPN, CDR2 SVGIG, per germline (reference sequence). The V and J ends lost 0 bases and 1 base respectively, with 6 bases between them. This CDR3 spans 13 amino acids.

The V and J genes are TRBV29-1 and TRBJ1-5, with D possibly matching TRBD1 (6 bases). The CDR3 length is 13 residues. Trimming shortened V by 6 bases and J by 5 bases, and 14 bases separated the two germline ends. Germline assignment: CDR1 SQVTM and CDR2 ANQGSEA. CDR3 sequence reads: CSVTDRPHQPQHF. In DNA, the CDR3 is TGCAGCGTAACTGACAGGCCCCATCAGCCCCAGCATTTT.

This chain joins TRBV11-3 and TRBJ2-3; D remains ambiguous. The CDR3 length is 14 residues. Germline V gene sequence: CDR1 SGHNT, CDR2 YENEEA. The germline V and J ends were trimmed by 3 bases and 0 bases, with 7 bases remaining between them. The CDR3 DNA sequence: TGTGCCAGCAGCTTCCGGTCTAGCACAGATACGCAGTATTTT. This sequence encodes CASSFRSSTDTQYF.

The V gene is TRBV5-1, the J gene TRBJ2-5, with a tentative D call TRBD2 (5 bases). Germline V CDR1 and CDR2: SGHRS, YFSETQ. The CDR3 consists of 15 residues. The V gene lost 0 bases and the J gene lost 1 base, with 10 bases spanning the gap. CDR3 sequence reads: CASSLVPGIQETQYF. For the CDR3, the DNA is TGCGCCAGCAGCTTGGTACCGGGGATCCAAGAGACCCAGTACTTC.